The 2 T cell receptor beta chains listed next were all sequenced from one sample in a study of tumor-infiltrating lymphocytes in primary liver carcinoma. It was from approximately 20-30 mg of unsorted bulk tissue that RNA and DNA were co-extracted. A primer matching the constant region was used to make TCR beta cDNA from approximately 0.45 ug of total RNA. Three nested multiplex PCR rounds, a slightly modified ARM-PCR, produced the libraries for TCR beta. TRBV1-TRBV30 forward primers paired with a C-beta reverse primer were used in the first two PCR rounds, which ran around 10 cycles each. One entry per CDR3 protein results from TCRdb running MiXCR on the multiplex PCR reads. The sample holds tens of thousands of distinct CDR3 sequences, 75% seen once. Sequencing input: tumor-adjacent normal liver tissue. The receptors come from a man in his forties with primary liver carcinoma and hepatitis B virus infection.

The V call is TRBV5-4, the J call TRBJ2-7, with a possible D match to TRBD2 (5 bases). Germline V CDR1 and CDR2: SGHNT, YYREEE (reference sequence). This CDR3 is built from 14 residues. The CDR3 loop is CDSSEEDWAPEQYF. The CDR3 region has the DNA TGTGACAGTAGCGAGGAGGACTGGGCCCCCGAGCAGTACTTC.

Notes on this clonotype: An end of the junction differs from the germline gene, which may be a read error. The genes are TRBV5-4 and TRBJ2-3, with TRBD2 identical over 8 bases. This CDR3 comprises 16 residues. CDR1 is SGHNT and CDR2 is YYREEE in the germline V gene (reference sequence). The chain's CDR3 is CTSSLEAGASTDTQYF. As DNA, the CDR3 is TGTACCAGCAGCTTGGAAGCGGGGGCCTCCACAGATACGCAGTATTTT.